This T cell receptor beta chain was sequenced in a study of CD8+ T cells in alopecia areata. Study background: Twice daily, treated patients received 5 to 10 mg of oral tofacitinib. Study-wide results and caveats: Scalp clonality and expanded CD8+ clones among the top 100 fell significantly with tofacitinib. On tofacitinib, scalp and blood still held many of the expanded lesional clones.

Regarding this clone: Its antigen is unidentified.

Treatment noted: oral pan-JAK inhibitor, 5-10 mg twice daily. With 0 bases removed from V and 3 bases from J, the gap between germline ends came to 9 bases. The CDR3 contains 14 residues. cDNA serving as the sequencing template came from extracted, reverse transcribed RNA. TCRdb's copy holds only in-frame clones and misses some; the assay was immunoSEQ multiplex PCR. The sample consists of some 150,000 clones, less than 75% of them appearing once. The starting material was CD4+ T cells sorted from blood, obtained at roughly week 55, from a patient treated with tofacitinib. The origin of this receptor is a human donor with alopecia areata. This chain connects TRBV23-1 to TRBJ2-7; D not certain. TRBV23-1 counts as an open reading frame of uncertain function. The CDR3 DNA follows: TGCGCCAGCAGTCAATCACGGAGAATCTACGAGCAGTACTTC. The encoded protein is CASSQSRRIYEQYF.